The 9 T cell receptor beta chains below come from one sample, sequenced in a study of PD-1 and CTLA-4 blockade in melanoma. The protocol was immunoSEQ multiplex PCR, while the TCRdb copy is restricted to in-frame clones and leaves out a portion. The profile shows 23,000 or so clones, roughly 88% of them singletons. Sequenced here: CD8+ T cells from peripheral blood, sampled before anti-PD-1 treatment. The receptors originated from a human donor with melanoma.

The chain employs TRBV7-2 and TRBJ1-1, with 12 positions matching TRBD1. The length of the CDR3 is 17 residues. V lost 1 base, J lost 3 bases, and 6 bases stayed unmatched. Germline V gene sequence: CDR1 SGHTA, CDR2 FQGNSA. CDR3 residues: CASSLVRGQGAHTEAFF. The CDR3 region has the DNA TGTGCCAGCAGCTTAGTTAGGGGACAGGGGGCCCACACTGAAGCTTTCTTT.

The CDR3 DNA follows: TGTGCCAGCAGGTCCCTGGGGCAGTACTTC. This sequence encodes CASRSLGQYF. The chain links TRBV2 to TRBJ2-7; D unresolved. V was clipped by 6 bases and J by 9 bases, with 9 bases between them. CDR3 length: 10 amino acids. Per germline, CDR1 SNHLY and CDR2 FYNNEI. The full variable domain, in which reference TRBV2 and TRBJ2-7 provide the parts outside the CDR3, is EPEVTQTPSHQVTQMGQEVILRCVPISNHLYFYWYRQILGQKVEFLVSFYNNEISEKSEIFDDQFSVERPDGSNFTLKIRSTKLEDSAMYFCASRSLGQYFGPGTRLTVT.

The rearrangement uses TRBV19 and TRBJ2-1; 7 bases fit TRBD1. The trim removed 6 bases at V and 9 bases at J, leaving 8 bases unmatched. Germline V CDR1 and CDR2: LNHDA, SQIVND (reference sequence). The CDR3 runs to 13 residues. CDR3 residues: CASRPDRAGEQFF. The CDR3 DNA reads as TGTGCCAGTAGGCCAGACAGGGCGGGTGAGCAGTTCTTC.

The rearrangement links TRBV5-4 to TRBJ2-3; D not certain. This CDR3 has 11 amino acids. Trimming stripped 1 base from V and 6 bases from J, with 3 bases between. CDR1 and CDR2 (germline): SGHNT, YYREEE (reference sequence). The CDR3 loop reads CASSLMDTQYF. In DNA form, the CDR3 reads TGTGCCAGCAGCTTGATGGATACGCAGTATTTT.

This clone has just a few counts. The chain joins TRBV4-1 to TRBJ2-1; no clear D gene. Deletions cut 1 base from V and 7 bases from J, with 2 bases between. This CDR3 region has 11 residues. In germline, CDR1 is MGHRA, CDR2 YSYEKL. Here the CDR3 DNA reads TGCGCCAGCAGCCAAGCTAATGAGCAGTTCTTC. Its protein product is CASSQANEQFF.

The chain carries TRBV30 and TRBJ2-7; D perhaps matches TRBD2 (7 bases). CDR1 GTSNPN and CDR2 SVGIG come from the germline V gene (reference sequence). V lost 1 base to trimming and J lost 2 bases, with 9 bases between them. This CDR3 spans 13 amino acids. As DNA, the CDR3 is TGTGCCTGGAGTGAAGGGGGGGCCTACGAGCAGTACTTC. Translating it yields CAWSEGGAYEQYF.

The chain links TRBV19 to TRBJ2-3; perhaps TRBD2 as D (7 bases). V gave up 4 bases and J gave up 6 bases, with 11 bases separating them. Germline assignment: CDR1 LNHDA and CDR2 SQIVND (reference sequence). This CDR3 is built from 13 residues. The CDR3, as DNA: TGTGCCAGTAGTAAACAGGGAGGGGATACGCAGTATTTT. As protein: CASSKQGGDTQYF.

The chain combines TRBV7-9 with TRBJ1-2, with TRBD1 matching over 8 bases. J was trimmed by 7 bases and V by 0 bases; bases with no gene match: 10. The germline V gene encodes CDR1 SEHNR and CDR2 FQNEAQ (reference sequence). The CDR3 is 16 residues long. CDR3 loop: CASSLANQDRAIGYTF. CDR3 nucleotides: TGTGCCAGCAGCTTAGCCAATCAGGACAGGGCAATTGGCTACACCTTC.

The V call is TRBV7-9, the J call TRBJ1-5; D uncertain. This CDR3 is built from 14 residues. Germline V gene data show CDR1 as SEHNR and CDR2 as FQNEAQ (reference sequence). Trimming took 4 bases from V and 0 from J, leaving 7 bases between them. The CDR3 nucleotides are TGTGCCAGCAGCTCAGCCCTTAGCAATCAGCCCCAGCATTTT. It yields the protein CASSSALSNQPQHF.